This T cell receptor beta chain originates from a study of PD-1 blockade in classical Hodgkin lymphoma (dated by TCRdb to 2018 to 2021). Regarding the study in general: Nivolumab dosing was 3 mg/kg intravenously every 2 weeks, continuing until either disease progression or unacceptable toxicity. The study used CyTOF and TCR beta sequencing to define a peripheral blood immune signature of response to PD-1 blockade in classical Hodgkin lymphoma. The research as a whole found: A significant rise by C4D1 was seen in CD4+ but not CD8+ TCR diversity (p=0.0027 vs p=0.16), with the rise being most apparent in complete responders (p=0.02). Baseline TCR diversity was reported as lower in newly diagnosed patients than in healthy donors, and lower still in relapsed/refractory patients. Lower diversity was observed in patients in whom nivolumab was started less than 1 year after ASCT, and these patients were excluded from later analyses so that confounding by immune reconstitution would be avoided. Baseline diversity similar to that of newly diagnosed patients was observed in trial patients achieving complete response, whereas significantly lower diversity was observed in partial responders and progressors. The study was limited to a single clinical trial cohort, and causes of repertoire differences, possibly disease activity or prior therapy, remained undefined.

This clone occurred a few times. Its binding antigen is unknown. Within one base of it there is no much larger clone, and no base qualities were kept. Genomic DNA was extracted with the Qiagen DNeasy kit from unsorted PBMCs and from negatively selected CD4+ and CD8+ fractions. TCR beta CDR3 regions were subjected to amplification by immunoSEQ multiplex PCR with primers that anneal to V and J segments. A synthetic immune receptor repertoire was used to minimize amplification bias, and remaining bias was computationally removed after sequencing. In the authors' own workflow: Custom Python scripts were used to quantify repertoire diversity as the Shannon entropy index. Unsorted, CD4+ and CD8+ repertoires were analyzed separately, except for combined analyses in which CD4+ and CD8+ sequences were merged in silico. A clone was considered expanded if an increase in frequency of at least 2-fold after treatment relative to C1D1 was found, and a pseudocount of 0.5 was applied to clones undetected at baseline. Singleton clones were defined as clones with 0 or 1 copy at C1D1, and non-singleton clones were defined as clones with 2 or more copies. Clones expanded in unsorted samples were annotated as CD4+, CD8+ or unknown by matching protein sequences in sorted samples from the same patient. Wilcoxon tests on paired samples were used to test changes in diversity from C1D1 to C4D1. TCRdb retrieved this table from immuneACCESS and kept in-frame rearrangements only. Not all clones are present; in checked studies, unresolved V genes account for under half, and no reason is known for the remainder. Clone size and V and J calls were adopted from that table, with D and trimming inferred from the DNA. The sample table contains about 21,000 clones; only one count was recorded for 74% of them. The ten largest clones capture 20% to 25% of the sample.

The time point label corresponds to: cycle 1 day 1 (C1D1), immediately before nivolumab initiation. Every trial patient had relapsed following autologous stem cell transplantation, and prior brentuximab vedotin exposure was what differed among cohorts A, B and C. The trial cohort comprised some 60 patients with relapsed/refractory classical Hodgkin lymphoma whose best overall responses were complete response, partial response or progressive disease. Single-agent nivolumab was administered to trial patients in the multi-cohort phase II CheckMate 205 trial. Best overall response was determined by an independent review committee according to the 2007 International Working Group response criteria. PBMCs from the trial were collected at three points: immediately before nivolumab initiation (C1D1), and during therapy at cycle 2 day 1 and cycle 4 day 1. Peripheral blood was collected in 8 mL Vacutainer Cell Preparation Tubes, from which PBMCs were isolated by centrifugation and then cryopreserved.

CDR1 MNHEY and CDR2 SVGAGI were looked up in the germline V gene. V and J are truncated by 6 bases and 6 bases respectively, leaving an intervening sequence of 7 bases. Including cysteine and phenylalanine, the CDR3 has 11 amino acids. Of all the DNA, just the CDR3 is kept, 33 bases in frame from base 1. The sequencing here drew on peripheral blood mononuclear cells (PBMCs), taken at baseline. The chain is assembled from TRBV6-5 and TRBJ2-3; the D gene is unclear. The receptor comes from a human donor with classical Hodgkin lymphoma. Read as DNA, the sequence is TGTGCCAGCAGCGCGCGGGATACGCAGTATTTT. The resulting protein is CASSARDTQYF.